The clone carrying this T cell receptor (beta chain) was recorded at least ten times. What it binds is not known. The data were obtained in a study of T-cell reconstitution after alpha-beta-depleted transplantation in children. Unique molecular identifiers were built into the TCRbeta library. Using its own MiXCR run on the PCR reads, TCRdb lists one record per CDR3 protein. The table records fewer than 350,000 distinct CDR3 sequences, 7.5% to 9% of them present only once. J gave up 2 bases and V 4 bases, and 4 bases lay outside the gene matches. Per germline, CDR1 PRHDT and CDR2 FYEKMQ (reference sequence). The CDR3 runs to 15 residues. General study points: Several hundred graft clones that had expanded were reportedly the source of alpha-beta T cells about two months after transplant. The high TCRbeta diversity at day 60 in some patients came from surviving recipient T cells and thymic progenitors. A year had passed since transplant, and T-cell counts and diversity by then came mostly from newly produced T cells.

The receptor was derived from a female patient aged 2 to 10 who had a stem cell transplant for Fanconi anemia, so the T cells may come from the graft donor. This material consisted of peripheral blood, taken 360 days after TCRalphabeta/CD19-depleted stem cell transplant. The rearrangement joins TRBV13 to TRBJ2-1; 8 bases are a match to TRBD1. Here the CDR3 reads CASSSDRGTYNEQFF. For the CDR3, the DNA is TGTGCCAGCAGCTCAGACAGGGGAACCTACAATGAGCAGTTCTTC.